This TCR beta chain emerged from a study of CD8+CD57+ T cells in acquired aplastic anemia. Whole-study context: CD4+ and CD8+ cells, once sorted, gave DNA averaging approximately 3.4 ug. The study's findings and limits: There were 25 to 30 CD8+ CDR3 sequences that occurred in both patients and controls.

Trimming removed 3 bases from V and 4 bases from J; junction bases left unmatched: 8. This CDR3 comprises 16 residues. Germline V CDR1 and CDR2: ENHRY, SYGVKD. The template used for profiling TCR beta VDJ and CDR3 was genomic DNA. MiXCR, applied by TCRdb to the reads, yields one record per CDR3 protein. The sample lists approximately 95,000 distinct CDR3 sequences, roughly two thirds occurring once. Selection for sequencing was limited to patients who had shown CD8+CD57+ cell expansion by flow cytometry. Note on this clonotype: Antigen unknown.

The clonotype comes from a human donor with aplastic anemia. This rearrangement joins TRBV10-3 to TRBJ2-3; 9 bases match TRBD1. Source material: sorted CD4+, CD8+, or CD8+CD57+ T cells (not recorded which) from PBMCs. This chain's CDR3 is CAISDPDRGVADTQYF. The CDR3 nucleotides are TGTGCCATCAGTGATCCCGACAGGGGGGTCGCAGATACGCAGTATTTT.